This is a list of T cell receptor beta chains from one sample in a study of blood T cell repertoires in COVID-19. The table came from immunoSEQ multiplex PCR; TCRdb's copy has only in-frame clones and leaves some out. The table has about 350,000 clones, approximately 89% seen once. The sample was peripheral blood. Every receptor here comes from a young woman who had recovered from COVID-19. CDR3s include the opening cysteine and the closing phenylalanine or tryptophan. D genes are given only for firm matches. Clone size is shown for a subset of rows, as once, few, many or a class of expanded clone.

v_call: TRBV9
clone_size: .
j_call: TRBJ2-3
d_call: TRBD2
cdr3_aa: CASSVGLAASTDTQYF
cdr3_nt: TGTGCCAGCAGCGTAGGCCTAGCGGCCAGCACAGATACGCAGTATTTT

v_call: TRBV19
clone_size: .
j_call: TRBJ1-5
d_call: TRBD1
cdr3_aa: CASTPLGGGQPQHF
cdr3_nt: TGTGCCAGTACCCCATTAGGGGGCGGTCAGCCCCAGCATTTT

v_call: TRBV4-3
clone_size: .
j_call: TRBJ2-1
d_call: TRBD2
cdr3_aa: CASSTSGRPLDEQFF
cdr3_nt: TGCGCCAGCAGTACTAGCGGGAGGCCCTTGGATGAGCAGTTCTTC

v_call: TRBV4-3
clone_size: .
j_call: TRBJ2-1
d_call: TRBD2
cdr3_aa: CASSQGPTGGRTYNEQFF
cdr3_nt: TGCGCCAGCAGCCAAGGGCCCACGGGCGGGAGGACATACAATGAGCAGTTCTTC

v_call: TRBV6-2/TRBV6-3
clone_size: .
j_call: TRBJ1-5
d_call: .
cdr3_aa: CASSYKPGQLVGPQHF
cdr3_nt: TGTGCCAGCAGTTACAAACCCGGACAGCTGGTGGGGCCCCAGCATTTT

v_call: TRBV7-2
clone_size: .
j_call: TRBJ2-1
d_call: TRBD2
cdr3_aa: CASSRPGGRGRGNEQFF
cdr3_nt: TGTGCCAGCAGCCGGCCGGGGGGGCGCGGGAGGGGTAATGAGCAGTTCTTC

v_call: TRBV3-1/TRBV3-2
clone_size: .
j_call: TRBJ2-2
d_call: TRBD2
cdr3_aa: CASSSGTSGIVHEAGELFF
cdr3_nt: TGTGCCAGCAGCTCCGGGACTAGCGGGATTGTTCACGAAGCCGGGGAGCTGTTTTTT

v_call: TRBV24-1
clone_size: .
j_call: TRBJ1-4
d_call: .
cdr3_aa: CATSEAEELFF
cdr3_nt: TGTGCCACCAGTGAAGCGGAGGAACTGTTTTTT

v_call: TRBV4-1
clone_size: .
j_call: TRBJ1-1
d_call: .
cdr3_aa: CASSQDLPTVNTEAFF
cdr3_nt: TGCGCCAGCAGCCAAGATCTCCCGACAGTGAACACTGAAGCTTTCTTT

v_call: TRBV19
clone_size: .
j_call: TRBJ1-4
d_call: .
cdr3_aa: CASRKDSTENEKLFF
cdr3_nt: TGTGCCAGTAGGAAGGACAGCACCGAAAATGAAAAACTGTTTTTT

v_call: TRBV11-2
clone_size: .
j_call: TRBJ2-3
d_call: TRBD2
cdr3_aa: CASSLGTSGRASDTQYF
cdr3_nt: TGTGCCAGCAGCTTAGGGACTAGCGGGAGGGCCTCAGATACGCAGTATTTT

v_call: TRBV29-1
clone_size: .
j_call: TRBJ1-1
d_call: .
cdr3_aa: CSVATPGTEAFF
cdr3_nt: TGCAGCGTTGCCACACCGGGCACTGAAGCTTTCTTT

v_call: TRBV29-1
clone_size: .
j_call: TRBJ2-2
d_call: TRBD2
cdr3_aa: CSVGLAGVNTGELFF
cdr3_nt: TGCAGCGTTGGACTAGCGGGAGTTAACACCGGGGAGCTGTTTTTT

v_call: TRBV4-1
clone_size: .
j_call: TRBJ1-1
d_call: TRBD1
cdr3_aa: CASSLNKGAPMNTEAFF
cdr3_nt: TGCGCCAGCAGCCTCAATAAGGGGGCTCCCATGAACACTGAAGCTTTCTTT

v_call: TRBV6-2/TRBV6-3
clone_size: .
j_call: TRBJ1-2
d_call: TRBD1
cdr3_aa: CASSPRTGLITPYGYTF
cdr3_nt: TGTGCCAGCAGCCCTAGGACAGGGTTAATAACTCCCTATGGCTACACCTTC

v_call: TRBV6-5
clone_size: .
j_call: TRBJ1-1
d_call: .
cdr3_aa: CASRIQGLNTEAFF
cdr3_nt: TGTGCCAGCAGGATACAGGGCTTGAACACTGAAGCTTTCTTT

v_call: TRBV7-6
clone_size: .
j_call: TRBJ2-3
d_call: TRBD2
cdr3_aa: CASSLVPSGINTDTQYF
cdr3_nt: TGTGCCAGCAGCTTAGTGCCTAGCGGGATAAACACAGATACGCAGTATTTT

v_call: TRBV9
clone_size: .
j_call: TRBJ2-6
d_call: .
cdr3_aa: CASSSFPDRIPSGANVLTF
cdr3_nt: TGTGCCAGCAGCTCATTTCCGGACAGAATCCCCTCTGGGGCCAACGTCCTGACTTTC

v_call: TRBV29-1
clone_size: once
j_call: TRBJ2-2
d_call: TRBD1
cdr3_aa: CSARGLGGELFF
cdr3_nt: TGCAGCGCTAGGGGGCTCGGCGGGGAGCTGTTTTTT

v_call: TRBV1
clone_size: few
j_call: TRBJ1-2
d_call: .
cdr3_aa: CTSSPLGQASYGYTF
cdr3_nt: TGCACCAGCAGCCCTCTGGGACAGGCGAGCTATGGCTACACCTTC

v_call: TRBV7-2
clone_size: .
j_call: TRBJ2-1
d_call: TRBD2
cdr3_aa: CASSLARGGYNEQFF
cdr3_nt: TGTGCCAGCAGCTTAGCGCGGGGGGGGTACAATGAGCAGTTCTTC

v_call: TRBV3-1/TRBV3-2
clone_size: .
j_call: TRBJ2-5
d_call: TRBD1
cdr3_aa: CASRSDRERETQYF
cdr3_nt: TGTGCCAGCAGGTCTGACAGGGAGCGGGAGACCCAGTACTTC

v_call: TRBV9
clone_size: once
j_call: TRBJ2-3
d_call: TRBD2
cdr3_aa: CASSHNKREMNTDTQYF
cdr3_nt: TGTGCCAGCAGCCACAACAAGCGGGAGATGAACACAGATACGCAGTATTTT

v_call: TRBV7-2
clone_size: .
j_call: TRBJ1-5
d_call: .
cdr3_aa: CASSLVSSGNQPQHF
cdr3_nt: TGTGCCAGCAGCTTAGTCTCCAGCGGCAATCAGCCCCAGCATTTT

v_call: TRBV29-1
clone_size: .
j_call: TRBJ2-5
d_call: TRBD2
cdr3_aa: CSVATAGGGETQYF
cdr3_nt: TGCAGCGTTGCAACAGCGGGAGGTGGAGAGACCCAGTACTTC

v_call: TRBV6-5
clone_size: .
j_call: TRBJ1-2
d_call: .
cdr3_aa: CASERVYGYTF
cdr3_nt: TGTGCCAGCGAGAGGGTCTATGGCTACACCTTC

v_call: TRBV30
clone_size: .
j_call: TRBJ2-6
d_call: .
cdr3_aa: CAWGDISGANVLTF
cdr3_nt: TGTGCCTGGGGGGACATCTCTGGGGCCAACGTCCTGACTTTC

v_call: TRBV13
clone_size: .
j_call: TRBJ2-1
d_call: .
cdr3_aa: CASRRAQEGPYNEQFF
cdr3_nt: TGTGCCAGCAGGAGGGCGCAGGAGGGCCCCTACAATGAGCAGTTCTTC

v_call: TRBV27
clone_size: .
j_call: TRBJ1-2
d_call: .
cdr3_aa: CASSLSWGGQRNYGYTF
cdr3_nt: TGTGCCAGCAGTTTAAGTTGGGGCGGCCAGCGTAACTATGGCTACACCTTC

v_call: TRBV7-8
clone_size: .
j_call: TRBJ2-1
d_call: .
cdr3_aa: CASSLLLALNEQFF
cdr3_nt: TGTGCCAGCAGCTTATTACTAGCCCTCAATGAGCAGTTCTTC

v_call: TRBV7-2
clone_size: .
j_call: TRBJ2-1
d_call: TRBD2
cdr3_aa: CATMGTSGYNEQFF
cdr3_nt: TGTGCCACCATGGGGACTAGCGGCTACAATGAGCAGTTCTTC